This TCR beta chain was recorded in a study of T cells after yellow fever vaccination. Study-level points and caveats: Clones from primary vaccination mostly reappeared after the booster (about 97% CD4, approximately 91% CD8).

This clonotype has a handful of counts. Its antigen is not known. Synthesis of TCR cDNA relied on 5'RACE template switching, which attached a universal primer site and UMIs. TCRdb ran MiXCR on the 5' RACE reads and lists one entry per CDR3 protein. The sample includes 300,000 to 350,000 distinct CDR3 sequences, approximately 4% of them seen just once. This TCR was recovered from a man between 18 and 35 years old who received the YFV17D yellow fever vaccine. This sample comprised PBMCs, obtained 15 days after the yellow fever booster vaccination.

CDR3 region: CASSPATNQPQHF. The DNA of the CDR3 is TGTGCCAGCAGCCCGGCGACCAATCAGCCCCAGCATTTT. The V and J genes are TRBV7-2 and TRBJ1-5; D is uncertain. The CDR3 runs 13 residues. V lost 5 bases, J lost 3 bases, and 8 bases lay in between. CDR1 and CDR2 from the germline V gene are SGHTA and FQGNSA.